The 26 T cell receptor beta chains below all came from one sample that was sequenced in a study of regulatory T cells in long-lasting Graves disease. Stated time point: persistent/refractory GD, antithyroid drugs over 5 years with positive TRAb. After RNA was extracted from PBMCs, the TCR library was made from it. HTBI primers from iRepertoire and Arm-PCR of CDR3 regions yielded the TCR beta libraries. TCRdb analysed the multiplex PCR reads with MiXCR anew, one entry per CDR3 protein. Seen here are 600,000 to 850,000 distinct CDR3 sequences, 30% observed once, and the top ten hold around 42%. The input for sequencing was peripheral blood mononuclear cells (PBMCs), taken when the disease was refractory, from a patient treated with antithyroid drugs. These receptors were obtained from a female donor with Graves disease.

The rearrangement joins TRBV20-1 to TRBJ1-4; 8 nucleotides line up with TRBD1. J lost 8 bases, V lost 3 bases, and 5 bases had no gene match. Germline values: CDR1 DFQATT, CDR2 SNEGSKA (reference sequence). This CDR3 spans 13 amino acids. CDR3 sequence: CSARRTGREKLFF. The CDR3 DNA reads TGCAGTGCTAGGCGGACAGGGAGAGAAAAACTGTTTTTT.

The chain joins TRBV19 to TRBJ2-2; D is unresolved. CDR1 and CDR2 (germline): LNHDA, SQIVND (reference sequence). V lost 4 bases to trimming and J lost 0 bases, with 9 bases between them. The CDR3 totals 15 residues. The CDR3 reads CASSRSESNTGELFF. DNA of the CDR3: TGTGCCAGTAGTAGAAGCGAGTCGAACACCGGGGAGCTGTTTTTT.

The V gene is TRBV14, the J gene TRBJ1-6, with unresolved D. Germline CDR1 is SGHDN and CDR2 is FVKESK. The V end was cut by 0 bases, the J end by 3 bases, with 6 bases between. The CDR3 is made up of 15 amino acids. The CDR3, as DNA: TGTGCCAGCAGCCAAGATCCTTTCTATAATTCACCCCTCCACTTT. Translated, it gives CASSQDPFYNSPLHF.

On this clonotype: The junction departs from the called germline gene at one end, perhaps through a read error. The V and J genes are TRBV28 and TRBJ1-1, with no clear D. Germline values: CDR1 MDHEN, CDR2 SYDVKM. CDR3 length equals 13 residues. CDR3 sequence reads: CASSQIGHTEAFF. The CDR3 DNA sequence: TGCGCCAGCAGCCAAATAGGACACACTGAAGCTTTCTTT.

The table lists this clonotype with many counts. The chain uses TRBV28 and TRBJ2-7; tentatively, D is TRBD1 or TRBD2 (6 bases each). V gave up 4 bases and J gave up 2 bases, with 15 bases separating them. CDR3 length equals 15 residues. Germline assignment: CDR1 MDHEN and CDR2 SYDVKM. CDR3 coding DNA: TGTGCCAGCAGTTCCCGTGAGGGGGGTACCTACGAGCAGTACTTC. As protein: CASSSREGGTYEQYF.

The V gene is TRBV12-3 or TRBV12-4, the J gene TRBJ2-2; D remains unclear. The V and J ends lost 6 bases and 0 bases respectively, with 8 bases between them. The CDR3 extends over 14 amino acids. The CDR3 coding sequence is TGTGCCAGCAGAGTCCTCTCGAACACCGGGGAGCTGTTTTTT. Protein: CASRVLSNTGELFF.

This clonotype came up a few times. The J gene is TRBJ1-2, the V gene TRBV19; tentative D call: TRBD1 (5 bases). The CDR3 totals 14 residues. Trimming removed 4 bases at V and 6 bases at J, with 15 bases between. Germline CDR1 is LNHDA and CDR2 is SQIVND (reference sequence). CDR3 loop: CASSTTGTHHGYTF. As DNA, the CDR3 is TGTGCCAGTAGTACCACCGGGACCCACCATGGCTACACCTTC.

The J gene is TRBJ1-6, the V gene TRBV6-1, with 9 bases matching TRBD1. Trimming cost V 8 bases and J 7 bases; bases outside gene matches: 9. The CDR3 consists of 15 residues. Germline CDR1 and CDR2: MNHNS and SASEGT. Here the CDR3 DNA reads TGTGCCAGCGGACCACAGGGGGCGCGAAATTCACCCCTCCACTTT. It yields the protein CASGPQGARNSPLHF.

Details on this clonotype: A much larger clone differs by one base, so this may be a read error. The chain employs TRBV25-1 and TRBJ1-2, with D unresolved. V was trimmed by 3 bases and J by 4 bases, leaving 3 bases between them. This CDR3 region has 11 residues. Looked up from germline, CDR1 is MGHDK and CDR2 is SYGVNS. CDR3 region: CASSETYGYTF. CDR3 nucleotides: TGTGCCAGCAGTGAGACCTATGGCTACACCTTC.

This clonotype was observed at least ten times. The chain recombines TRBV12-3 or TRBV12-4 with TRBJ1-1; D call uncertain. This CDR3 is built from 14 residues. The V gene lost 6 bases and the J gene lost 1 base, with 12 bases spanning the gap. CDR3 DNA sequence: TGTGCCAGCAGCACCTCCCTAGGGAACACTGAAGCTTTCTTT. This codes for CASSTSLGNTEAFF.

This CDR3 is CAWSAVNTEAFF. The DNA of the CDR3 is TGTGCCTGGAGTGCAGTGAACACTGAAGCTTTCTTT. The chain combines TRBV30 with TRBJ1-1, with unresolved D. V lost 1 base and J lost 0, with 3 bases in between. Germline CDR1 is GTSNPN and CDR2 is SVGIG (reference sequence). The CDR3 is 12 residues long.

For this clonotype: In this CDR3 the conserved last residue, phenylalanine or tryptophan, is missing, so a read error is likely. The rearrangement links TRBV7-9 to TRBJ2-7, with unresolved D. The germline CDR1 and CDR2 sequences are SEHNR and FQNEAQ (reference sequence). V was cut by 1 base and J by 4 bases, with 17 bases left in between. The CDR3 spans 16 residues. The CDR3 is CASSLGVSTQPYEQYL. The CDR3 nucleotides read TGTGCCAGCAGCTTAGGGGTCTCAACCCAGCCGTACGAGCAGTACCTC.

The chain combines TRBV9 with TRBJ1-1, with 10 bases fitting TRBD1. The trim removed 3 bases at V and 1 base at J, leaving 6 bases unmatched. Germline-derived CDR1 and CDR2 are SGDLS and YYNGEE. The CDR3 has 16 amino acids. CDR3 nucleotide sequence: TGTGCCAGCAGCGCTAAGGGACAGGGGTGGAACACTGAAGCTTTCTTT. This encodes CASSAKGQGWNTEAFF.

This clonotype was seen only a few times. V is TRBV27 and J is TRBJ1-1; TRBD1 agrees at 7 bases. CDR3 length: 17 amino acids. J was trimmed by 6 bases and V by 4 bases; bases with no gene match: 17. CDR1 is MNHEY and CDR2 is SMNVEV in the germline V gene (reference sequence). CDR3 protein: CASSSLTRTGLKAEAFF. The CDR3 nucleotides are TGTGCCAGCAGTTCCCTAACGAGGACAGGCCTGAAGGCTGAAGCTTTCTTT.

CDR3 loop: CASTLARATIQETQYF. CDR3 coding DNA: TGCGCCAGCACCCTTGCCAGGGCCACCATACAAGAGACCCAGTACTTC. The V and J genes are TRBV5-1 and TRBJ2-5, with D tentatively TRBD1 (5 bases). Germline V gene sequence: CDR1 SGHRS, CDR2 YFSETQ. V gave up 6 bases and J gave up 2 bases, with 20 bases separating them. This CDR3 comprises 16 residues.

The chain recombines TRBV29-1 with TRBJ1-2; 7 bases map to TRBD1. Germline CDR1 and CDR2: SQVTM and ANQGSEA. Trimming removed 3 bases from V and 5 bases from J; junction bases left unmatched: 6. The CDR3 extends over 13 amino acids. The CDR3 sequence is CSVEPTGSYGYTF. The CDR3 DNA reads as TGCAGCGTTGAGCCGACAGGGAGTTATGGCTACACCTTC.

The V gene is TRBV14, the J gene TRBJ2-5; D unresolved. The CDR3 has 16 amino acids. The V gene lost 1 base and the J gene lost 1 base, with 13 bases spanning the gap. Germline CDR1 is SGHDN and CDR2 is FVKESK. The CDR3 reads CASSQGLWPAQETQYF. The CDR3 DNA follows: TGTGCCAGCAGCCAAGGGCTTTGGCCAGCCCAAGAGACCCAGTACTTC.

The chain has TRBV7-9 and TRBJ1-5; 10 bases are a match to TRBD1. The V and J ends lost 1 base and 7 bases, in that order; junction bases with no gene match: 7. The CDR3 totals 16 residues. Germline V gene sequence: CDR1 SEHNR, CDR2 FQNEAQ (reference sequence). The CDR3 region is CASSLGAGTGEQPQHF. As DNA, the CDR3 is TGTGCCAGCAGCTTAGGTGCCGGGACAGGGGAGCAGCCCCAGCATTTT.

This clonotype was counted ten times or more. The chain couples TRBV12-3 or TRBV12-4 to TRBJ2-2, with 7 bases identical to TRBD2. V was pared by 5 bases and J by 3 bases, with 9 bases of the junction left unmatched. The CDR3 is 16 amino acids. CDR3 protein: CASSPSIGRDTGELFF. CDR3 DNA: TGTGCCAGCAGTCCCTCGATAGGGAGGGACACCGGGGAGCTGTTTTTT.

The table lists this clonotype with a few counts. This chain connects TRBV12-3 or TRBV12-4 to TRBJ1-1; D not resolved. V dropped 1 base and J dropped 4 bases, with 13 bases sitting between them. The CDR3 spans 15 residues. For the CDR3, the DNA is TGTGCCAGCAGTTTAGTAATAGGGAGATTCACTGAAGCTTTCTTT. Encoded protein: CASSLVIGRFTEAFF.

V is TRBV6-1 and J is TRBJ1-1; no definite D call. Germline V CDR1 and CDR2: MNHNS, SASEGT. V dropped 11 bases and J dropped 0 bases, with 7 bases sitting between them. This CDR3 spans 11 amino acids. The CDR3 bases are TGTGCCGGACTTTTGAACACTGAAGCTTTCTTT. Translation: CAGLLNTEAFF.

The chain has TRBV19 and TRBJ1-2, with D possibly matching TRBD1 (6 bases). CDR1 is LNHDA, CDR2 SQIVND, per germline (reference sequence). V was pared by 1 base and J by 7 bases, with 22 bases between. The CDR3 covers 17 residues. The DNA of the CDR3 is TGTGCCAGTAGTATAGCCGGGGGACACAACTTCATGGGTGGCTACACCTTC. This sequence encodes CASSIAGGHNFMGGYTF.

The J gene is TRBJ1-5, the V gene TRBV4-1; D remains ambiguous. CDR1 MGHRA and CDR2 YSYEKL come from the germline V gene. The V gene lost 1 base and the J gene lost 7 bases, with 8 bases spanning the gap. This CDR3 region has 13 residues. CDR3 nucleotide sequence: TGCGCCAGCAGCCAAGTAGGAGGACAGCCCCAGCATTTT. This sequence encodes CASSQVGGQPQHF.

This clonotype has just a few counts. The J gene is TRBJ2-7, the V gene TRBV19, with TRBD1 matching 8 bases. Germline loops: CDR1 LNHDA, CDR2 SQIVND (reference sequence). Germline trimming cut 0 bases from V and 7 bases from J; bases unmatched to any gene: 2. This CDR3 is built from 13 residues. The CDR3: CASSIDGTGEQYF. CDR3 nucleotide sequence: TGTGCCAGTAGTATAGATGGGACAGGAGAGCAGTACTTC.

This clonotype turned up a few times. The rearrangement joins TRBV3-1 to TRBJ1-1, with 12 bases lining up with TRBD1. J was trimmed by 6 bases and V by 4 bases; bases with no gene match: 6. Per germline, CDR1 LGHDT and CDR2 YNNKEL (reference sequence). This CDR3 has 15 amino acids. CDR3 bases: TGTGCCAGCAGCCCGACGGGACAGGGGGCCCCTGAAGCTTTCTTT. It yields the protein CASSPTGQGAPEAFF.

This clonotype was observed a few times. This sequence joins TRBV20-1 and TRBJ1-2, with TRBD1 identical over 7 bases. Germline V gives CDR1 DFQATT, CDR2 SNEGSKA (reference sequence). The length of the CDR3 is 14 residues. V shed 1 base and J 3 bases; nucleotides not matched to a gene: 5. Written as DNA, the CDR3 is TGCAGTGCTAGAGGACCGACAGGGTACTATGGCTACACCTTC. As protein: CSARGPTGYYGYTF.